Listed here are 24 T cell receptor beta chains from one sample, sequenced in a study of Ad26.COV2.S vaccination and SARS-CoV-2 variants. Libraries were prepared by immunoSEQ multiplex PCR; TCRdb keeps only in-frame clonotypes and omits some of them. There are about 400,000 clones in the sample; approximately 90% occur only once, and approximately 1.9% lies in the top ten. Described treatment: over 15 received Ad26.COV2.S at low or high dose, single or two shots; roughly five received placebo; per-sample allocation not given. Specimens were obtained on day 63 following the first vaccine or placebo injection. The sequencing here drew on peripheral blood, taken in a trial of Ad26.COV2.S vaccine versus placebo. The receptors stem from a person aged 18-65 years who received the Ad26.COV2.S COVID-19 vaccine or a placebo.

The chain carries TRBV6-2 or TRBV6-3 and TRBJ2-1, with 8 bases aligning to TRBD2. CDR1 is MNHEY and CDR2 is SVGEGT in the germline V gene. The CDR3 consists of 12 residues. With 5 bases clipped from V and 15 bases from J, the junction kept 9 bases outside the gene matches. CDR3 DNA: TGTGCCAGCAGTCAGGGACTAGGGATGAGGTTCTTC. Protein: CASSQGLGMRFF.

The chain couples TRBV2 to TRBJ1-4, with D tentatively TRBD1 (5 bases). Trimming took off 6 bases at V and 7 bases at J, with 18 bases between the two ends. Per the germline V gene, CDR1 is SNHLY and CDR2 is FYNNEI. The CDR3 loop spans 15 amino acids. The CDR3 coding sequence is TGTGCCAGCAGGGGGGGATCCGGCGAAGGTGAAAAACTGTTTTTT. It encodes CASRGGSGEGEKLFF.

This chain joins TRBV7-2 and TRBJ2-7; 7 nucleotides agree with TRBD2. V lost 2 bases, J lost 1 base, and 11 bases stayed unmatched. CDR1 and CDR2 (germline): SGHTA, FQGNSA. The CDR3 covers 17 residues. CDR3 DNA: TGTGCCAGCAGCTTACTAGGGGCGGGAGTCGGGTCCTACGAGCAGTACTTC. Its translation: CASSLLGAGVGSYEQYF.

This clone was observed a single time. The V gene is TRBV7-2, the J gene TRBJ2-1; a weak D match, TRBD2 (6 bases). Germline V gives CDR1 SGHTA, CDR2 FQGNSA. V dropped 4 bases and J dropped 0 bases, with 7 bases sitting between them. CDR3 size: 14 residues. The CDR3 region is CASSSGLSYNEQFF. DNA for the CDR3: TGTGCCAGCAGCTCGGGACTCTCCTACAATGAGCAGTTCTTC. Full variable domain (remainder filled in from reference TRBV7-2 and TRBJ2-1): GAGVSQSPSNKVTEKGKDVELRCDPISGHTALYWYRQSLGQGLEFLIYFQGNSAPDKSGLPSDRFSAERTGGSVSTLTIQRTQQEDSAVYLCASSSGLSYNEQFFGPGTRLTVL.

V is TRBV3-1 (or the pseudogene TRBV3-2) and J is TRBJ1-6, with unresolved D. V lost 0 bases to trimming and J lost 0 bases, with 9 bases between them. CDR1 and CDR2 from the germline V gene are LGHDT and YNNKEL (reference sequence). The CDR3 covers 17 residues. CDR3 residues: CASSQDLRLSYNSPLHF. In DNA form, the CDR3 reads TGTGCCAGCAGCCAAGATCTCCGGCTCTCCTATAATTCACCCCTCCACTTT.

This clone is a singleton in its sample. CDR3 DNA: TGCAGCGTGAGCCGGGACAGGGCGGGCTACACCTTC. Translated: CSVSRDRAGYTF. V and J are TRBV29-1 and TRBJ1-2; 9 bases map to TRBD1. This CDR3 region has 12 residues. Germline V gene data show CDR1 as SQVTM and CDR2 as ANQGSEA. After removal of 6 bases from V and 8 bases from J, the junction contained 7 bases not matched to a gene.

This chain connects TRBV7-8 to TRBJ2-7; D is unresolved. CDR3 length: 13 amino acids. Germline-derived CDR1 and CDR2 are SGHVS and FQNEAQ. Trimming shortened V by 4 bases and J by 2 bases, and 9 bases separated the two germline ends. The CDR3 DNA reads as TGTGCCAGCAGCTCGGACGCGGCCTACGAGCAGTACTTC. Its protein product is CASSSDAAYEQYF.

The chain carries TRBV4-1 and TRBJ2-1; 11 bases are shared with TRBD2. This CDR3 is built from 17 residues. The germline gives CDR1 MGHRA, CDR2 YSYEKL. J was trimmed by 2 bases and V by 2 bases; bases with no gene match: 5. CDR3 protein: CASSQRGTSGTYNEQFF. The CDR3 region has the DNA TGCGCCAGCAGCCAACGCGGGACTAGCGGTACCTACAATGAGCAGTTCTTC.

This clone was recorded many times. V gene TRBV11-3 combines with J gene TRBJ2-1, with D possibly being TRBD2 (6 bases). Per the germline V gene, CDR1 is SGHNT and CDR2 is YENEEA. V lost 2 bases to trimming and J lost 1 base, with 15 bases between them. The CDR3 runs to 17 residues. The CDR3, as DNA: TGTGCCAGCAGCTTAAGAAGTGGTGGGAGGTCCTACAATGAGCAGTTCTTC. This codes for CASSLRSGGRSYNEQFF.

The rearrangement links TRBV6-1 to TRBJ1-1, with D hard to call. Trimming took off 3 bases at V and 6 bases at J, with 11 bases between the two ends. This CDR3 is built from 13 residues. Germline-derived CDR1 and CDR2 are MNHNS and SASEGT. The CDR3 nucleotides are TGTGCCAGCAGTGATTACCAGGCCCCTGAAGCTTTCTTT. This translates into CASSDYQAPEAFF.

V and J are TRBV11-2 and TRBJ2-1; 7 bases fit TRBD2. After removal of 0 bases from V and 6 bases from J, the junction contained 8 bases not matched to a gene. The CDR3 extends over 16 amino acids. The germline CDR1 and CDR2 sequences are SGHAT and FQNNGV. CDR3 DNA: TGTGCCAGCAGCTTAGATGGGGCTAGCGGCATCAATGAGCAGTTCTTC. Amino acid sequence: CASSLDGASGINEQFF.

The chain has TRBV30 and TRBJ2-7; D ambiguous. Germline CDR1 and CDR2: GTSNPN and SVGIG (reference sequence). The germline V and J ends were trimmed by 0 bases and 0 bases, with 9 bases remaining between them. The CDR3 loop spans 14 amino acids. The CDR3 protein is CAWSVSSNSYEQYF. The DNA for the CDR3 is TGTGCCTGGAGTGTCTCCAGTAACTCCTACGAGCAGTACTTC.

The rearrangement uses TRBV2 and TRBJ1-2; 7 bases fit TRBD1. Germline V gene data show CDR1 as SNHLY and CDR2 as FYNNEI. CDR3 length equals 15 residues. Trimming cost V 5 bases and J 5 bases; bases outside gene matches: 11. The CDR3 DNA is TGTGCCAGCAGTTCCCAGGGGGGGTCACCTTATGGCTACACCTTC. Translating it yields CASSSQGGSPYGYTF.

The chain is built from TRBV6-5 and TRBJ2-5; D possibly corresponds to TRBD1 (5 bases). The length of the CDR3 is 14 residues. V was pared by 5 bases and J by 1 base, with 11 bases between. Germline CDR1 and CDR2: MNHEY and SVGAGI. CDR3 coding DNA: TGTGCCAGCAGTAAACAGGAGACCCAAGAGACCCAGTACTTC. Translation gives CASSKQETQETQYF.

The V and J genes are TRBV2 and TRBJ1-4; 7 nucleotides line up with TRBD1. There are 16 residues in the CDR3. V shed 0 bases, J shed 4 bases, and the junction held 5 bases outside the gene matches. CDR1 SNHLY and CDR2 FYNNEI come from the germline V gene. For the CDR3, the DNA is TGTGCCAGCAGTGAAGCCCCAGGACAGGATAATGAAAAACTGTTTTTT. This encodes CASSEAPGQDNEKLFF.

The CDR3 nucleotides are TGTGCCAGCAGCTCTGGGACATTCCAAGATACGCAGTATTTT. Translated, it gives CASSSGTFQDTQYF. This rearrangement joins TRBV7-9 to TRBJ2-3; D perhaps matches TRBD1 (6 bases). CDR1 is SEHNR, CDR2 FQNEAQ, per germline (reference sequence). The CDR3 spans 14 residues. Trimming left V 4 bases short and J 5 bases short, with 13 bases between.

V gene TRBV28 combines with J gene TRBJ1-6; 7 positions match TRBD1. Trimming at V came to 5 bases and at J to 4 bases, leaving 8 bases not matched to a gene. This CDR3 region has 16 residues. Germline V CDR1 and CDR2: MDHEN, SYDVKM. The CDR3 bases are TGTGCCAGCAGTACCCGAAGGGACAGTTATAATTCACCCCTCCACTTT. Translating it yields CASSTRRDSYNSPLHF.

The rearrangement links TRBV9 to TRBJ2-3; no clear D gene. With 6 bases removed from V and 2 bases from J, the gap between germline ends came to 13 bases. The CDR3 runs 14 residues. Germline V gene sequence: CDR1 SGDLS, CDR2 YYNGEE. The CDR3 here is CASNKGWTTDTQYF. In nucleotides, the CDR3 is TGTGCCAGCAACAAAGGGTGGACCACAGATACGCAGTATTTT.

V gene TRBV5-6 combines with J gene TRBJ1-1; possibly TRBD1 for D (5 bases). V was clipped by 0 bases and J by 3 bases, with 12 bases between them. Germline V CDR1 and CDR2: SGHDT, YYEEEE. The CDR3 loop spans 15 amino acids. CDR3 region: CASSLGQGLDTEAFF. In nucleotides, the CDR3 is TGTGCCAGCAGCTTGGGGCAGGGCTTGGACACTGAAGCTTTCTTT. The complete variable domain, with remaining parts taken from reference TRBV5-6 and TRBJ1-1, reads DAGVTQSPTHLIKTRGQQVTLRCSPKSGHDTVSWYQQALGQGPQFIFQYYEEEERQRGNFPDRFSGHQFPNYSSELNVNALLLGDSALYLCASSLGQGLDTEAFFGQGTRLTVV.

The chain has TRBV9 and TRBJ1-5; the D gene is possibly TRBD1 (5 bases). Germline-derived CDR1 and CDR2 are SGDLS and YYNGEE. V was pared by 0 bases and J by 0 bases, with 13 bases between. This CDR3 has 17 amino acids. CDR3 sequence reads: CASSVGQRDYSNQPQHF. CDR3 sequence (DNA): TGTGCCAGCAGCGTAGGACAGAGAGACTATAGCAATCAGCCCCAGCATTTT.

The chain combines TRBV7-9 with TRBJ1-4; D is possibly TRBD1 (6 bases). The germline V gene has CDR1 SEHNR and CDR2 FQNEAQ (reference sequence). The CDR3 sequence is 14 residues long. Trimming removed 5 bases from V and 3 bases from J, with 10 bases in between. The CDR3 region has the DNA TGTGCCAGCAGCGCAGGGGCGGCTAATGAAAAACTGTTTTTT. This codes for CASSAGAANEKLFF.

This chain links TRBV10-2 with TRBJ2-7, with D unclear. Trimming cost V 1 base and J 0 bases, with 7 bases left between them. Germline assignment: CDR1 WSHSY and CDR2 SAAADI. The CDR3 totals 14 residues. The CDR3 region has the DNA TGCGCCAGCAGTGAGTTGGGTTTCTCCTACGAGCAGTACTTC. It specifies CASSELGFSYEQYF.

The CDR3 region has the DNA TGTGCCAGCAGTCCGACTAGCGGGAGAGTGTACGAGCAGTACTTC. Residues: CASSPTSGRVYEQYF. The chain recombines TRBV11-2 with TRBJ2-7, with 12 bases lining up with TRBD2. There are 15 residues in the CDR3. V lost 6 bases to trimming and J lost 4 bases; unmatched junction nucleotides: 7. Germline lookup yields CDR1 SGHAT and CDR2 FQNNGV.

This clone was observed once. V and J are TRBV23-1 and TRBJ2-2; TRBD2 aligns across 7 bases. TRBV23-1 is an open reading frame whose function is uncertain. The junction had 7 bases not matched to a gene; V was cut back by 9 bases and J by 0 bases. The CDR3 runs to 15 residues. The CDR3 sequence is CASLTSATNTGELFF. In DNA form, the CDR3 reads TGCGCCAGTCTTACTAGCGCGACGAACACCGGGGAGCTGTTTTTT.